Sequencing of this TCR beta chain was carried out in a study of T cells in Graves' hyperthyroidism and ophthalmopathy. RNA transcripts yielded amplified TCR beta CDR3 regions. TCR CDR3 underwent first-round RT-PCR with the HTBI primer set. TCRdb itself ran the multiplex PCR reads through MiXCR, one entry per CDR3 protein. The sample has under 800,000 distinct CDR3 sequences, about 14% seen once. CDR1 and CDR2 (germline): SGHDN, FVKESK. This CDR3 has 16 residues. The V gene end was trimmed by 3 bases and the J gene end by 4 bases; junction bases not matched to a gene: 8. The rearrangement joins TRBV14 to TRBJ2-5; 10 bases agree with TRBD1. Sequenced material: blood. This clonotype was obtained from a woman between 18 and 29 years old with Graves' hyperthyroidism. CDR3 nucleotide sequence: TGTGCCAGCAGCCAGGGGGACAGGGGAGTTGGAGAGACCCAGTACTTC. This codes for CASSQGDRGVGETQYF.